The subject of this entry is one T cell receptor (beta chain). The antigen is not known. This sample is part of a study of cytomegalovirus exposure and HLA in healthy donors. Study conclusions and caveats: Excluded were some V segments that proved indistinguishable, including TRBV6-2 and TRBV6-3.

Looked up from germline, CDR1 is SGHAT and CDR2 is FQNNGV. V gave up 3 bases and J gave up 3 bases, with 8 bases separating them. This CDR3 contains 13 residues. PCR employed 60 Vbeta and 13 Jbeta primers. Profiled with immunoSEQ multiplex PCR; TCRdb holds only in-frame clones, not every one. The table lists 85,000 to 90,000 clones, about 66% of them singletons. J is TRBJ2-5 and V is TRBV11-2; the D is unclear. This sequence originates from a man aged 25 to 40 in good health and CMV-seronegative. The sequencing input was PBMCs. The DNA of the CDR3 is TGTGCCAGCAGCTTGGCCAGTAAAGAGACCCAGTACTTC. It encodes CASSLASKETQYF.